A single sample is the source of the 18 T cell receptor beta chains below, sequenced in a study of cytomegalovirus exposure and HLA in healthy donors listed by TCRdb under 2017. The library was built by means of the immunoSEQ multiplex PCR assay. The multiplex PCR relied on a mix of 60 forward primers for TCR Vbeta segments and 13 reverse primers for TCR Jbeta segments. The table was pulled from immuneACCESS by TCRdb, which kept in-frame rearrangements only. Such tables lose some clones; where checked, under half of the loss comes from unresolved V genes, and the rest has no known cause. The sample table shows 100,000 to 150,000 clones, and about 84% are seen once. Of the sample, under 5% is held by the ten largest clones. Sequenced input: PBMCs. The source is a young man in good health and CMV-seropositive.

The J gene is TRBJ2-2, the V gene TRBV30, with 8 bases aligning to TRBD2. Germline trimming cut 1 base from V and 9 bases from J; bases unmatched to any gene: 4. The germline V gene has CDR1 GTSNPN and CDR2 SVGIG (reference sequence). CDR3 length equals 13 residues. In nucleotides, the CDR3 is TGTGCCTGGAGTGATCGGGGGGGCCGGGAGCTGTTTTTT. Amino acid sequence: CAWSDRGGRELFF.

V and J are TRBV23-1 and TRBJ2-1; TRBD1 matches at 7 bases. TRBV23-1 is an ORF; its function is uncertain. J lost 0 bases, V lost 1 base, and 15 bases had no gene match. This CDR3 region has 20 residues. The CDR3 region has the DNA TGCGCCAGCAGTCAATTAAAAAGACCTACAGGGGAAAGCTCCTACAATGAGCAGTTCTTC. Amino acids: CASSQLKRPTGESSYNEQFF.

The chain couples TRBV5-6 to TRBJ2-5, with D maybe TRBD2 (5 bases). Trimming removed 1 base at V and 5 bases at J, with 12 bases between. The CDR3 is 14 residues long. Per germline, CDR1 SGHDT and CDR2 YYEEEE. CDR3 in amino acids: CASSLHGEGETQYF. The CDR3, as DNA: TGTGCCAGCAGCTTGCACGGGGAAGGGGAGACCCAGTACTTC.

This clone occurred a few times. The J gene is TRBJ1-2, the V gene TRBV4-1, with 11 bases that match TRBD1. CDR3 size: 14 residues. Germline V gene sequence: CDR1 MGHRA, CDR2 YSYEKL. V lost 1 base to trimming and J lost 6 bases; unmatched junction nucleotides: 1. CDR3 coding DNA: TGCGCCAGCAGCCAAGCGGACAGGGGGCATGGCTACACCTTC. This encodes CASSQADRGHGYTF.

The rearrangement uses TRBV18 and TRBJ2-3; the D is unclear. Trimming took off 3 bases at V and 2 bases at J, with 12 bases between the two ends. Germline values: CDR1 KGHSH, CDR2 LQKENI. This CDR3 contains 15 residues. CDR3 region: CASSPPIEVTDTQYF. The CDR3 DNA reads as TGTGCCAGCTCACCGCCGATAGAGGTCACAGATACGCAGTATTTT.

J is TRBJ1-1 and V is TRBV2; no clear D gene. V was cut by 0 bases and J by 1 base, with 9 bases left in between. The CDR3 length is 15 residues. Germline loops: CDR1 SNHLY, CDR2 FYNNEI. CDR3 sequence: CASSEAPRENTEAFF. The CDR3 bases are TGTGCCAGCAGTGAAGCGCCGCGCGAGAACACTGAAGCTTTCTTT.

The V gene is TRBV5-1, the J gene TRBJ1-5, with TRBD1 matching over 9 bases. CDR3 length equals 15 residues. Germline-derived CDR1 and CDR2 are SGHRS and YFSETQ. V dropped 4 bases and J dropped 6; count of bases not matched to a gene: 8. DNA for the CDR3: TGCGCCAGCAGCAAAACAGGGGGCTTAGGTCAGCCCCAGCATTTT. It encodes CASSKTGGLGQPQHF. Full variable domain (rest looked up from reference TRBV5-1 and TRBJ1-5): KAGVTQTPRYLIKTRGQQVTLSCSPISGHRSVSWYQQTPGQGLQFLFEYFSETQRNKGNFPGRFSGRQFSNSRSEMNVSTLELGDSALYLCASSKTGGLGQPQHFGDGTRLSIL.

With respect to this clone: In the same sample, other DNA sequences code for this CDR3. The gene calls are TRBV7-2 and TRBJ1-1; D possibly corresponds to TRBD1 (5 bases). CDR3 length: 14 residues. The germline CDR1 and CDR2 sequences are SGHTA and FQGNSA. Trimming left V 5 bases short and J 1 base short, with 11 bases between. The CDR3, as DNA: TGTGCCAGCAGCCCACAGACAGAGAACACTGAAGCTTTCTTT. Amino acid sequence: CASSPQTENTEAFF.

This sequence joins TRBV7-9 and TRBJ1-2; TRBD1 matches 7 bases. The germline V gene has CDR1 SEHNR and CDR2 FQNEAQ (reference sequence). The CDR3 consists of 15 residues. The V and J ends lost 2 bases and 0 bases, in that order; junction bases with no gene match: 3. CDR3 residues: CASSLNTGANYGYTF. For the CDR3, the DNA is TGTGCCAGCAGCTTAAATACAGGGGCTAACTATGGCTACACCTTC.

This chain uses TRBV19 with TRBJ1-1; 10 bases fit TRBD1. CDR1 and CDR2 from the germline V gene are LNHDA and SQIVND (reference sequence). V lost 6 bases to trimming and J lost 5 bases; unmatched junction nucleotides: 12. CDR3 size: 16 residues. The CDR3 DNA reads as TGTGCCAGTAGGTCCGGGACAGGGGTATTGGGGACTGAAGCTTTCTTT. Translation: CASRSGTGVLGTEAFF.

Notes on this clone: At one end the junction does not follow the germline gene, possibly because of a read error. The CDR3 DNA sequence: TGTGCCAGCAGTCCGACAGGGTTAAATGGAGACACCATATATTTT. It yields the protein CASSPTGLNGDTIYF. The chain recombines TRBV6-5 with TRBJ1-3, with 7 bases that match TRBD1. This CDR3 is built from 15 residues. Per the germline V gene, CDR1 is MNHEY and CDR2 is SVGAGI.

The genes are TRBV10-2 and TRBJ2-3, with 10 bases lining up with TRBD2. V lost 4 bases to trimming and J lost 2 bases; unmatched junction nucleotides: 9. Per the germline V gene, CDR1 is WSHSY and CDR2 is SAAADI. The CDR3 loop spans 17 amino acids. CDR3 DNA sequence: TGCGCCAGCAGTGTCCCCCTAGCGGGGGCCAACACAGATACGCAGTATTTT. Amino acids: CASSVPLAGANTDTQYF.

The chain has TRBV20-1 and TRBJ1-2, with D perhaps matching TRBD1 (5 bases). This CDR3 spans 11 amino acids. The germline V gene has CDR1 DFQATT and CDR2 SNEGSKA (reference sequence). Trimming left V 0 bases short and J 7 bases short, with 6 bases between. This chain's CDR3 is CSARDRVGYTF. CDR3 DNA sequence: TGCAGTGCTAGAGACAGGGTTGGCTACACCTTC.

This clone has more than one count but fewer than ten. The gene calls are TRBV19 and TRBJ2-3; 8 bases match TRBD2. The J segment lost 4 bases and the V segment lost 3 bases, leaving 6 bases of the junction unmatched. Germline CDR1 LNHDA, CDR2 SQIVND (reference sequence). The CDR3 is 15 amino acids. CDR3 in DNA: TGTGCCAGTAGTATGCAGCGGGGGATCTCAGATACGCAGTATTTT. Its protein product is CASSMQRGISDTQYF.

As for this clone: Mismatch with germline at one junction end may stem from a read error. The rearrangement joins TRBV10-1 to TRBJ2-3; TRBD2 agrees at 9 bases. From germline, CDR1 is WNHNN and CDR2 SYGVQD (reference sequence). CDR3 size: 15 residues. The CDR3 DNA follows: TGCGCCAGCAGTGTTGGGCTAGCGGGGCCAGACACGCAGTATTTT. Translating it yields CASSVGLAGPDTQYF.

This sequence joins TRBV10-3 and TRBJ2-7; tentative D call: TRBD1 (6 bases). CDR3 length: 13 residues. Looked up from germline, CDR1 is ENHRY and CDR2 is SYGVKD. The V and J ends lost 3 bases and 5 bases respectively, with 11 bases between them. The CDR3 reads CAISDPQGDEQYF. The CDR3 DNA reads TGTGCCATCAGTGACCCACAGGGTGACGAGCAGTACTTC.

The CDR3 spells CASSVGPSNQPQHF. The CDR3 DNA is TGTGCCAGCAGCGTTGGGCCGAGCAATCAGCCCCAGCATTTT. The chain carries TRBV13 and TRBJ1-5; D gene ambiguous. CDR1 and CDR2 (germline): PRHDT, FYEKMQ (reference sequence). Trimming removed 5 bases at V and 1 base at J, with 9 bases between. This CDR3 is built from 14 residues.

This chain connects TRBV7-9 to TRBJ1-2; no firm D call. The V end was cut by 1 base, the J end by 5 bases, with 5 bases between. Per the germline V gene, CDR1 is SEHNR and CDR2 is FQNEAQ (reference sequence). This CDR3 is 12 amino acids long. The CDR3 sequence is CASSLVAYGYTF. CDR3 bases: TGTGCCAGCAGCTTAGTGGCATATGGCTACACCTTC.